This T cell receptor beta chain was identified during a study of T cells in Graves' hyperthyroidism and ophthalmopathy. General study points: A 13 V-J model separated ophthalmopathy from stable hyperthyroidism. Before onset, ophthalmopathy was predicted by the model a median roughly 6.8 months earlier.

Regions amplified from RNA transcripts were the TCR beta CDR3 regions. In the first-round RT-PCR of the TCR CDR3, the HTBI primer set was used. TCRdb re-derived calls from the multiplex PCR reads in MiXCR, one entry per CDR3 protein. There are about 580,000 distinct CDR3 sequences in the sample; roughly 46% occur only once, and around 8% lies in the top ten. Reasons for excluding patients were uncontrolled infection, other autoimmune disease, pregnancy or lactation. Diagnostic assessment was based on clinical symptoms, serum thyroxine and TRAb, thyroid ultrasound and orbital computed tomography. The CDR3 has 15 amino acids. The V gene's germline CDR1 is SGHTA and CDR2 FQGNSA. Notes on this clonotype: Its target is unknown. At one end the junction does not follow the germline gene, possibly because of a read error.

The chain links TRBV7-2 to TRBJ2-7; D perhaps matches TRBD2 (6 bases). The sequence derives from a woman between 18 and 29 years old with Graves' hyperthyroidism. Sequencing was performed on peripheral blood or thyroid tissue (not recorded which). The CDR3 DNA reads as TGCGCCAGCAGCCAAGCCCGGACTATCTCCTACGAGCAGTACTTC. This codes for CASSQARTISYEQYF. The whole variable domain, remainder taken from reference TRBV7-2 and TRBJ2-7, is GAGVSQSPSNKVTEKGKDVELRCDPISGHTALYWYRQSLGQGLEFLIYFQGNSAPDKSGLPSDRFSAERTGGSVSTLTIQRTQQEDSAVYLCASSQARTISYEQYFGPGTRLTVT.